This paragraph covers one TCR beta chain sequence. The V gene end was trimmed by 4 bases and the J gene end by 6 bases; junction bases not matched to a gene: 8. From germline, CDR1 is SNHLY and CDR2 FYNNEI. The length of the CDR3 is 16 residues. This sample was included in a study of shared clonotypes between healthy human individuals. Clones were sequenced by immunoSEQ multiplex PCR, and TCRdb holds only the in-frame ones, with some missing. This sample has over 300,000 clones, with around 87% found just once. The sequenced material came from memory CD8+ T cells sorted from blood. The subset: CD45RO+ cells pooled with CCR7-negative TemRA cells. This chain connects TRBV2 to TRBJ2-2; 10 nucleotides align to TRBD2. The TCR originated in a man between 18 and 29 years old in good health. The CDR3 region is CASSVEGLAIAGELFF. The CDR3 bases are TGTGCCAGCAGTGTTGAGGGACTAGCGATAGCCGGGGAGCTGTTTTTT.